This T cell receptor beta chain was sequenced during a study of graft-versus-host responses after intestinal transplantation. As for the study in general: Every one of the recipients received anti-thymocyte globulin induction and afterwards took tacrolimus and steroids for around 3 years.

TCRdb keeps only in-frame clones here, not all; method: immunoSEQ multiplex PCR. The profile covers about 97,000 clones, with about nine tenths appearing a single time and about 16% taken by the ten largest. This clone was detected only once. Unmatched junction bases numbered 5, after V lost 1 base and J lost 6 bases. Per the germline V gene, CDR1 is SGHVS and CDR2 is FNYEAQ. This CDR3 is built from 17 residues. The clonotype originates from a human patient who received an intestinal transplant, so some T cells may come from the graft donor. The V and J genes are TRBV7-6 and TRBJ2-1, with 14 bases that match TRBD2. Sequences were derived from PBMCs, sampled 450 to 480 days after intestinal transplant. The DNA of the CDR3 is TGTGCCAGCAGCTTAGTGGGGACTAGCGGGGGTAGCAATGAGCAGTTCTTC. Its protein product is CASSLVGTSGGSNEQFF.